The 10 T cell receptor beta chains given below trace back to one sample, sequenced in a study of cytomegalovirus exposure and HLA in healthy donors. The PCR contained 60 Vbeta and 13 Jbeta primers. Clones were read by immunoSEQ multiplex PCR, and TCRdb kept only the in-frame ones, dropping some. The sample lists more than 140,000 clones; around 82% were seen once. Sequences were obtained from PBMCs. The receptors stem from a man aged 18-30 years in good health and CMV-seropositive.

The chain links TRBV5-1 to TRBJ2-1, with a tentative D call TRBD2 (6 bases). Germline V lookup: CDR1 SGHRS, CDR2 YFSETQ. Trimming took 0 bases from V and 6 from J, leaving 13 bases between them. The CDR3 totals 15 residues. CDR3 in amino acids: CASSLAGETGNEQFF. The CDR3, as DNA: TGCGCCAGCAGCTTGGCGGGGGAGACGGGCAATGAGCAGTTCTTC.

J is TRBJ2-1 and V is TRBV28, with TRBD1 matching 12 bases. V was clipped by 8 bases and J by 9 bases; unmatched bases: 14. Germline lookup yields CDR1 MDHEN and CDR2 SYDVKM. The CDR3 length is 16 residues. CDR3 region: CASSITGTGGLTEQFF. CDR3 in DNA: TGTGCCAGCTCGATCACCGGGACAGGGGGCTTAACTGAGCAGTTCTTC.

The CDR3 sequence: CASSQGQGAFGEQFF. The CDR3 coding sequence is TGTGCCAGCAGCCAAGGACAGGGGGCATTCGGTGAGCAGTTCTTC. This sequence joins TRBV7-6 and TRBJ2-1, with 11 bases lining up with TRBD1. This CDR3 is 15 amino acids long. Looked up from germline, CDR1 is SGHVS and CDR2 is FNYEAQ. With 5 bases clipped from V and 9 bases from J, the junction kept 9 bases outside the gene matches.

V is TRBV28 and J is TRBJ2-7; 8 bases agree with TRBD2. CDR1 is MDHEN, CDR2 SYDVKM, per germline. V lost 3 bases to trimming and J lost 2 bases; unmatched junction nucleotides: 3. This CDR3 has 14 amino acids. The CDR3 DNA reads TGTGCCAGCAGTTTTGGAGCGGGAGCCTACGAGCAGTACTTC. It encodes CASSFGAGAYEQYF.

The CDR3 loop reads CASSSSTGTSGRSTDTQYF. The CDR3 DNA reads TGTGCCAGCAGCTCAAGTACCGGGACTAGCGGGAGAAGCACAGATACGCAGTATTTT. This chain links TRBV5-5 with TRBJ2-3; 14 nucleotides align to TRBD2. CDR1 is SGHKS and CDR2 is YYEKEE in the germline V gene (reference sequence). V was clipped by 3 bases and J by 0 bases; unmatched bases: 9. CDR3 length: 19 residues.

The count of this clone is one. V is TRBV6-5 and J is TRBJ2-1; 7 nucleotides align to TRBD2. With 0 bases clipped from V and 9 bases from J, the junction kept 11 bases outside the gene matches. The CDR3 has 16 amino acids. Germline CDR1 is MNHEY and CDR2 is SVGAGI. The chain's CDR3 is CASSYSALAAHSEQFF. CDR3 coding DNA: TGTGCCAGCAGTTACTCGGCCCTAGCGGCCCACAGTGAGCAGTTCTTC.

The rearrangement joins TRBV4-1 to TRBJ1-5; D might be TRBD1 (6 bases). Germline CDR1 reads MGHRA; CDR2 reads YSYEKL. CDR3 length: 14 residues. V dropped 1 base and J dropped 7 bases, with 11 bases sitting between them. The CDR3 nucleotides read TGCGCCAGCAGCCAAGTAACAGGGTACCAGCCCCAGCATTTT. Its protein product is CASSQVTGYQPQHF.

The chain couples TRBV11-2 to TRBJ2-3; D is possibly TRBD2 (5 bases). Trimming shortened V by 3 bases and J by 6 bases, and 19 bases separated the two germline ends. Germline CDR1 and CDR2: SGHAT and FQNNGV. This CDR3 contains 16 residues. Written as DNA, the CDR3 is TGTGCCAGCAGCTTCCGAGCCTCCGGACGCGGGGATACGCAGTATTTT. It is translated as CASSFRASGRGDTQYF.

The chain recombines TRBV5-1 with TRBJ2-3; 10 bases agree with TRBD2. Germline V gene lookup returns CDR1 SGHRS and CDR2 YFSETQ. The CDR3 extends over 19 amino acids. The V segment lost 4 bases and the J segment 4 bases; nucleotides outside the gene matches: 18. CDR3 region: CASSPYLLALAGVADTQYF. The CDR3 region has the DNA TGCGCCAGCAGCCCTTACCTACTAGCTCTAGCGGGAGTGGCAGATACGCAGTATTTT.

This clone was seen more than once but under ten times. The chain links TRBV25-1 to TRBJ1-2; D might be TRBD1 (6 bases). The germline V and J ends were trimmed by 5 bases and 7 bases, with 17 bases remaining between them. CDR1 and CDR2 (germline): MGHDK, SYGVNS. The CDR3 covers 14 residues. In DNA, the CDR3 is TGTGCCAGCAGTCCGAGTAACAGGGTTTCTGGCTACACCTTC. Protein: CASSPSNRVSGYTF.